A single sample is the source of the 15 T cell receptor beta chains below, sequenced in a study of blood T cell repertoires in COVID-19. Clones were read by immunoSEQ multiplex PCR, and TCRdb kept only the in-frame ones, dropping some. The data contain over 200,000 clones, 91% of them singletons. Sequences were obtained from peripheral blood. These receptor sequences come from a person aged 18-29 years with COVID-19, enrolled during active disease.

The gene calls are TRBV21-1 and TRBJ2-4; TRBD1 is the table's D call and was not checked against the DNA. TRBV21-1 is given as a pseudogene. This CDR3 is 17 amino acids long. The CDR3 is CASTPTGQNLAKNIQYF. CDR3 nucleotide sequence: TGTGCCAGCACCCCAACAGGACAGAACCTAGCCAAAAACATTCAGTACTTC.

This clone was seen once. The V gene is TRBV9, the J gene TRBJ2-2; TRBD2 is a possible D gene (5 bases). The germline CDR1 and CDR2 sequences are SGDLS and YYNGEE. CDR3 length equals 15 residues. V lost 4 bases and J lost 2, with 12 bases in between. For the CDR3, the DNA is TGTGCCAGCAGCACCGGACTGGTTAACACCGGGGAGCTGTTTTTT. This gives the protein CASSTGLVNTGELFF.

CDR3: CASSQEALGQGFSYGYTF. CDR3 nucleotides: TGCGCCAGCAGCCAAGAGGCTCTGGGACAGGGGTTTTCCTATGGCTACACCTTC. The V and J genes are TRBV4-3 and TRBJ1-2; TRBD1 matches 10 bases. After removal of 0 bases from V and 4 bases from J, the junction contained 11 bases not matched to a gene. The germline CDR1 and CDR2 sequences are LGHNA and YSLEER. The CDR3 is 18 amino acids.

The DNA for the CDR3 is TGTGCCAGCAGCCACTTACTAGCGGGAGGGCCGCATGAGCAGTTCTTC. Protein: CASSHLLAGGPHEQFF. The V call is TRBV3-1 (or the pseudogene TRBV3-2), the J call TRBJ2-1; TRBD2 aligns across 13 bases. J gave up 8 bases and V 3 bases, and 7 bases lay outside the gene matches. This CDR3 region has 16 residues. The V gene's germline CDR1 is LGHDT and CDR2 YNNKEL (reference sequence).

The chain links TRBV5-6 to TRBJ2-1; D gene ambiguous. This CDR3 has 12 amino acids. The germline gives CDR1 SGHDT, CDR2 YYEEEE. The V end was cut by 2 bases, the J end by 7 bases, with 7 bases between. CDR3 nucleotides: TGTGCCAGCAGCTTCTCCGGGAATGAGCAGTTCTTC. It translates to CASSFSGNEQFF.

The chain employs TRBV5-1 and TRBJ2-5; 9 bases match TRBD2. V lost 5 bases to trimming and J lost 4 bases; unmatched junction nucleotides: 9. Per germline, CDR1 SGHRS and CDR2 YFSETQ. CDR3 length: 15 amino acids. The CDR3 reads CASRRGSGSPETQYF. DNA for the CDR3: TGCGCCAGCAGGAGGGGTAGCGGGAGCCCAGAGACCCAGTACTTC.

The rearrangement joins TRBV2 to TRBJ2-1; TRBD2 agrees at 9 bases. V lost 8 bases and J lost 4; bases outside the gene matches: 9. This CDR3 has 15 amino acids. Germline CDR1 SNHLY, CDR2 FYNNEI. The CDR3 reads CASEDRGRGYNEQFF. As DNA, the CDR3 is TGTGCCAGCGAAGATCGCGGGAGGGGGTACAATGAGCAGTTCTTC. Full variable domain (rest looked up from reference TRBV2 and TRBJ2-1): EPEVTQTPSHQVTQMGQEVILRCVPISNHLYFYWYRQILGQKVEFLVSFYNNEISEKSEIFDDQFSVERPDGSNFTLKIRSTKLEDSAMYFCASEDRGRGYNEQFFGPGTRLTVL.

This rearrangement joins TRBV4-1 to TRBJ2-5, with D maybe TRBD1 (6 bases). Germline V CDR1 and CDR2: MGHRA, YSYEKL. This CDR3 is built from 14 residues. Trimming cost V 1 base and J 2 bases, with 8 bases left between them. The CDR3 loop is CASSQGRGQETQYF. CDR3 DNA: TGCGCCAGCAGCCAAGGAAGGGGGCAAGAGACCCAGTACTTC.

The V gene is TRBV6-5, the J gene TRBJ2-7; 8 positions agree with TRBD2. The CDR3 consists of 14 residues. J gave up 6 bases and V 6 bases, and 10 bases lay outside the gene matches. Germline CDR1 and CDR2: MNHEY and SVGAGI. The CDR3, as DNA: TGTGCCAGCAGAGCGAGCGGGGGCCTCAGCGAGCAGTACTTC. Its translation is CASRASGGLSEQYF.

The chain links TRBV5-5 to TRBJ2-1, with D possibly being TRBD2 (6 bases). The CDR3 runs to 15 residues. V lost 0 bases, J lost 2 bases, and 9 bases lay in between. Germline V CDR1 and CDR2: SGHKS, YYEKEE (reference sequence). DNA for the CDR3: TGTGCCAGCAGCTTGGTGCCTAGCGCCTACAATGAGCAGTTCTTC. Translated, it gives CASSLVPSAYNEQFF.

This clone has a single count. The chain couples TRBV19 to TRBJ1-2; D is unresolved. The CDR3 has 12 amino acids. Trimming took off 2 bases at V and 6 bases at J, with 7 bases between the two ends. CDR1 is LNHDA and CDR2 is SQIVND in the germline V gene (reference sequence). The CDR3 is CASSIRGDGYTF. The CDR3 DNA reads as TGTGCCAGTAGTATAAGAGGAGATGGCTACACCTTC.

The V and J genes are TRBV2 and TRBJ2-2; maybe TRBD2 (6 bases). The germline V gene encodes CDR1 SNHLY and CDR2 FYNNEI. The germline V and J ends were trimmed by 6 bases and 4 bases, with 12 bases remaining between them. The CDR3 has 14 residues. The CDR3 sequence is CASSAMGGTGELFF. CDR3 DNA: TGTGCCAGCAGCGCCATGGGGGGCACCGGGGAGCTGTTTTTT. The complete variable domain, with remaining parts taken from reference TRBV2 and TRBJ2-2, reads EPEVTQTPSHQVTQMGQEVILRCVPISNHLYFYWYRQILGQKVEFLVSFYNNEISEKSEIFDDQFSVERPDGSNFTLKIRSTKLEDSAMYFCASSAMGGTGELFFGEGSRLTVL.

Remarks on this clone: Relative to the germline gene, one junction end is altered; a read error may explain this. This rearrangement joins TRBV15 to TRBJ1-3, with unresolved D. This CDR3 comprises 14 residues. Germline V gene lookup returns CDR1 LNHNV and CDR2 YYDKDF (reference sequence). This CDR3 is CATKGGGPGNTIYF. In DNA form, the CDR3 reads TGTGCCACCAAAGGAGGCGGGCCTGGAAACACTATATATTTT.

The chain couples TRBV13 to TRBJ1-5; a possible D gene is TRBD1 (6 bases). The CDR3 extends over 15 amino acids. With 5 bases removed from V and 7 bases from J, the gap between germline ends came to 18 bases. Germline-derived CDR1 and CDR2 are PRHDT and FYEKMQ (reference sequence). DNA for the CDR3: TGTGCCAGCAGCATAAAGGGGGGGGCCGGGCAGCCCCAGCATTTT. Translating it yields CASSIKGGAGQPQHF.

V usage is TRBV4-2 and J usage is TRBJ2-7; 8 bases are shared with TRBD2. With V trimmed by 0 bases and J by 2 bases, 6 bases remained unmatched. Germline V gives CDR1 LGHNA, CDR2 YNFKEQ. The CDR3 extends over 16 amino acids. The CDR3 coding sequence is TGTGCCAGCAGCCAAGATGGGGCGGGAGGCCCCTACGAGCAGTACTTC. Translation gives CASSQDGAGGPYEQYF.